A selection of T cell receptor beta chains follows, all from one sample in a study of OX40 agonist ivuxolimab in advanced cancers. Sequencing used immunoSEQ multiplex PCR; TCRdb keeps in-frame clones, though not all of them. The table shows about 52,000 clones, with about 93% occurring only once. Specimen: CD4+ or CD8+ T cells sorted from blood, collected in a trial of the OX40 agonist ivuxolimab. The receptors here all came from an adult with an advanced solid tumor such as melanoma, head and neck, liver or kidney cancer. Each CDR3 is given with its conserved first and last residue. The D gene is left open where the match is weak. Size is omitted from some rows. Given values are once, few, many or a class for expanded clones.

>NA|TRBJ2-2|NA|TRBV7-9
TGTGCCAGCAGCTCAATCACAGTTTTGACCGGGGAGCTGTTTTTT
CASSSITVLTGELFF
>NA|TRBJ2-7|NA|TRBV30
TGTGCCTGGAGTGAGTGGGGGGTCTCCTACGAGCAGTACTTC
CAWSEWGVSYEQYF
>NA|TRBJ1-2|TRBD1|TRBV28
TGTGCCAGCAGTTTCAGACAGGGGGCCTACTATGGCTACACCTTC
CASSFRQGAYYGYTF
>once|TRBJ2-7|NA|TRBV5-6
TGTGCCAGCAGCATTGGGGCCCGTTACGAGCAGTACTTC
CASSIGARYEQYF
>NA|TRBJ2-1|TRBD1|TRBV25-1
TGTGCCAGCAGGGGGAAACCGGGACAGGGTTACAATGAGCAGTTCTTC
CASRGKPGQGYNEQFF
>NA|TRBJ2-7|TRBD2|TRBV4-3
TGCGCCAGCAGCCAAGCGGGACTAGCGGACTACGAGCAGTACTTC
CASSQAGLADYEQYF
>NA|TRBJ2-7|NA|TRBV19
TGTGCCAGTAGTATAAAGGGTTACGAGCAGTACTTC
CASSIKGYEQYF
>NA|TRBJ2-1|NA|TRBV29-1
TGCAGCGTTGAGGGGGAGAGCTCCTACAATGAGCAGTTCTTC
CSVEGESSYNEQFF
>once|TRBJ2-7|TRBD2|TRBV28
TGTGCCAGCAGCCTCCCTAGCGGGAGGGTCGGCGAGCAGTACTTC
CASSLPSGRVGEQYF
>NA|TRBJ2-2|NA|TRBV10-3
TGTGCCATCACGGGCGGGTTGAGGACCGGGGAGCTGTTTTTT
CAITGGLRTGELFF
>NA|TRBJ2-2|NA|TRBV4-1
TGCGCCAGCAGCCGAGTCGACTGGGGACTTTCGAACACCGGGGAGCTGTTTTTT
CASSRVDWGLSNTGELFF
>NA|TRBJ1-2|NA|TRBV6-9
TGTGCCAGCAGTCCTATCCCGGGACATAATGGCTACACCTTC
CASSPIPGHNGYTF
>NA|TRBJ1-5|NA|TRBV6-1
TGTGCCAGCAGTAAGCCCCCGGTCCAAGGACAGCCCCAGCATTTT
CASSKPPVQGQPQHF
>NA|TRBJ2-7|TRBD1|TRBV5-4
TGTGCCAGCGGTATCGGACAGGAGAGTTCCTACGAGCAGTACTTC
CASGIGQESSYEQYF
>once|TRBJ2-1|TRBD2|TRBV9
TGTGCCAGCAGCGCCCGACTAGCGGCAAATGAGCAGTTCTTC
CASSARLAANEQFF
>NA|TRBJ2-2|TRBD1|TRBV19
TGTGCCAGTAGTATAGGGACAGGGGCCACCGGGGAGCTGTTTTTT
CASSIGTGATGELFF
>NA|TRBJ1-2|NA|TRBV27
TGTGCCAGCAGTTCGGACGGATTTAACTATGGCTACACCTTC
CASSSDGFNYGYTF
>NA|TRBJ2-1|TRBD1|TRBV6-7
TGTGCCAGCAGTTACTCGTTGGGTCACCGGGACAGCCTTTACAATGAGCAGTTCTTC
CASSYSLGHRDSLYNEQFF
>NA|TRBJ2-2|NA|TRBV14
TGTGCCAGCAGCCAAGATAGAGGACTTAACACCGGGGAGCTGTTTTTT
CASSQDRGLNTGELFF
>NA|TRBJ2-1|TRBD2|TRBV4-3
TGCGCCAGCAGCCCGGGACTAGCCCCCTACAATGAGCAGTTCTTC
CASSPGLAPYNEQFF
>NA|TRBJ2-7|TRBD2|TRBV27
TGTGCCAGCAGTTTAGTAGCGGGAGATGCGGAAGAGCAGTACTTC
CASSLVAGDAEEQYF
>once|TRBJ2-7|TRBD2|TRBV7-8
TGTGCCAGCAGCTCGACTAGCGGGAGTCTCAACGAGCAGTACTTC
CASSSTSGSLNEQYF
>once|TRBJ2-6|NA|TRBV7-9
TGTGCCAGCAGCTTAGTTGGGACTGGGGCCAACGTCCTGACTTTC
CASSLVGTGANVLTF
>NA|TRBJ1-3|NA|TRBV18
TGTGCCAGCTCACCAGGGCGGGTTTCTGGAAACACCATATATTTT
CASSPGRVSGNTIYF
>NA|TRBJ2-7|NA|TRBV5-4
TGTGCCAGCAGCTTGGTGGGGCATCACTACGAGCAGTACTTC
CASSLVGHHYEQYF
>NA|TRBJ2-7|NA|TRBV7-9
TGTGCCAGCAGCGGAGGGCCCTACGAGCAGTACTTC
CASSGGPYEQYF
>NA|TRBJ2-7|TRBD1|TRBV27
TGTGCCAGCAGTTTAATCGGGACAGGGTCCTACGAGCAGTACTTC
CASSLIGTGSYEQYF
>NA|TRBJ2-3|TRBD2|TRBV4-3
TGCGCCAGCAGCCAAGATCAAGCTAGCGGGAGTTCCACAGATACGCAGTATTTT
CASSQDQASGSSTDTQYF
>NA|TRBJ2-2|NA|TRBV9
TGTGCCAGCAGCGGTCTAGGGGCCGGGGAGCTGTTTTTT
CASSGLGAGELFF
>medium-sized|TRBJ1-1|NA|TRBV13
TGTGCCGCGGGGATAAACACTGAAGCTTTCTTT
CAAGINTEAFF
>NA|TRBJ1-5|NA|TRBV4-3
TGCGCCAGCAGCCAAGATTGGGGTCAGCCCCAGCATTTT
CASSQDWGQPQHF
>NA|TRBJ2-7|NA|TRBV21-1
TGTGCCAGCAGCACCAGGGGGCACGAGCAGTACTTC
CASSTRGHEQYF
>once|TRBJ1-2|NA|TRBV25-1
TGTGCCAGCAGCTCCGGGGCCGATTACCAAGGCTACACCTTC
CASSSGADYQGYTF
>NA|TRBJ2-7|NA|TRBV10-3
TGTGCCATCAGTGATGCGGTTGCCGCCCTCGAGCAGTACTTC
CAISDAVAALEQYF
>NA|TRBJ2-3|NA|TRBV10-3
TGTGCCATCAGTGAATTGGAAAGGAGTGGCACCCGCACAGATACGCAGTATTTT
CAISELERSGTRTDTQYF
>NA|TRBJ2-1|NA|TRBV7-9
TGTGCCAGCAGCCAGGACGCCAATGAGCAGTTCTTC
CASSQDANEQFF
>NA|TRBJ2-3|TRBD2|TRBV9
TGTGCCAGCAGCGTAGAGCCCGAAGCGGGATCCCTCGAGGATACGCAGTATTTT
CASSVEPEAGSLEDTQYF
>NA|TRBJ2-3|TRBD2|TRBV9
TGTGCCAGCAGCGTATTCGGGAGGGGGGCAGATACGCAGTATTTT
CASSVFGRGADTQYF
>NA|TRBJ2-1|TRBD2|TRBV7-6
TGTGCCAGCAGCCCTAGGACTAGCGGGAACCTTTACAATGAGCAGTTCTTC
CASSPRTSGNLYNEQFF
>NA|TRBJ2-3|TRBD2|TRBV7-6
TGTGCCAGCAGTTACTCTAGCGGGAGCACAGATACGCAGTATTTT
CASSYSSGSTDTQYF